The present TCR beta chain was sequenced within a study of blood T cells in healthy people across ages. The study's findings and limits: Naive CD4+ cell counts and diversity both ran higher in long-lived than in aged donors. Observed TCR beta diversity showed a strong correlation with the percentage of naive T cells as measured by flow cytometry.

A sample-barcoded 5' primer and a J-beta primer mix were used in a second PCR of about 7 to 12 cycles. TCRdb recomputed calls from the 5' RACE reads with MiXCR, one row per CDR3 protein. In the table there are 890,000 or so distinct CDR3 sequences, around 62% of which are singletons. Remarks on this clonotype: Antigen specificity is unknown.

Germline CDR1 and CDR2: SGHDN and FVKESK. Trimming removed 4 bases from V and 8 bases from J, with 11 bases in between. The CDR3 loop spans 13 amino acids. The chain couples TRBV14 to TRBJ1-4, with D unclear. This receptor was identified in a young man in good health. Sequences were obtained from blood. CDR3 DNA: TGTGCCAGCAGCCCCGGGAAAGGGGAAAAACTGTTTTTT. It codes for CASSPGKGEKLFF.